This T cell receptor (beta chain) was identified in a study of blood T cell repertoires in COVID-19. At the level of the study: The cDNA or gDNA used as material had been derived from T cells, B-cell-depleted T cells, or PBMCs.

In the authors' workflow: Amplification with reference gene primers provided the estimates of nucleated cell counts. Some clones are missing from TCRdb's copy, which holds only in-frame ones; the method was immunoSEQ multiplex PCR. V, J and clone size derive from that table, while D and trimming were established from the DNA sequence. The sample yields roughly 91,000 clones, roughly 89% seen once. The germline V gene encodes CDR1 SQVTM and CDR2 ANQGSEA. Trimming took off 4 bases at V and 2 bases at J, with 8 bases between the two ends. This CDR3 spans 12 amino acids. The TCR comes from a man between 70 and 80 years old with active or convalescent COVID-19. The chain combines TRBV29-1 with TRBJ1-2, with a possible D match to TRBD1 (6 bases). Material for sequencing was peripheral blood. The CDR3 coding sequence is TGCAGCGTTGTCACAGGGAACTATGGCTACACCTTC. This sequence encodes CSVVTGNYGYTF.